These 22 T cell receptor beta chains came from one sample sequenced in a study of T cells in Graves' hyperthyroidism and ophthalmopathy. TCR beta CDR3 regions were amplified from RNA transcripts. Using the HTBI primer set, a first-round RT-PCR was run on the TCR CDR3. One entry per CDR3 protein results from TCRdb running MiXCR on the multiplex PCR reads. The sample consists of approximately 590,000 distinct CDR3 sequences, approximately 44% of them appearing once. Sequences were obtained from peripheral blood or thyroid tissue (not recorded which). The receptors here all came from a woman in her late teens or twenties with Graves' hyperthyroidism.

The chain joins TRBV15 to TRBJ2-3; 11 positions match TRBD2. The V segment lost 1 base and the J segment 6 bases; nucleotides outside the gene matches: 6. Germline V gives CDR1 LNHNV, CDR2 YYDKDF (reference sequence). The CDR3 contains 16 residues. The CDR3 reads CATSRGLAGGSDTQYF. The CDR3 DNA sequence: TGTGCCACCAGCAGAGGCCTAGCGGGAGGATCCGATACGCAGTATTTT.

J is TRBJ2-2 and V is TRBV24-1, with 8 bases identical to TRBD2. The CDR3 covers 15 residues. Looked up from germline, CDR1 is KGHDR and CDR2 is SFDVKD. V dropped 3 bases and J dropped 5; count of bases not matched to a gene: 4. CDR3 sequence reads: CATSDGREVTGELFF. CDR3 bases: TGTGCCACCAGTGATGGGCGGGAGGTAACCGGGGAGCTGTTTTTT.

This chain joins TRBV6-5 and TRBJ1-5, with D hard to call. The CDR3 consists of 16 residues. Germline CDR1 MNHEY, CDR2 SVGAGI. Trimming left V 3 bases short and J 0 bases short, with 12 bases between. This CDR3 is CASSYLSVDSNQPQHF. CDR3 sequence (DNA): TGTGCCAGCAGTTATCTCTCAGTAGATAGCAATCAGCCCCAGCATTTT.

The chain employs TRBV7-2 and TRBJ1-1; 9 bases line up with TRBD1. Unmatched junction bases numbered 15, after V lost 5 bases and J lost 5 bases. The CDR3 contains 17 residues. Germline CDR1 reads SGHTA; CDR2 reads FQGNSA. CDR3 protein: CASSRSRDRDGSTEAFF. The CDR3 DNA follows: TGTGCCAGCAGCCGGTCCCGGGACAGGGACGGGAGTACTGAAGCTTTCTTT.

The chain joins TRBV2 to TRBJ2-7, with D unclear. The CDR3 is 12 amino acids. Germline V CDR1 and CDR2: SNHLY, FYNNEI. V shed 11 bases and J shed 8 bases, with 19 bases lying between them. The CDR3 protein is CAAGPSSEKQYF. The CDR3 DNA is TGTGCCGCTGGCCCGAGCTCAGAGAAGCAGTACTTC. The full variable domain, in which reference TRBV2 and TRBJ2-7 provide the parts outside the CDR3, is EPEVTQTPSHQVTQMGQEVILRCVPISNHLYFYWYRQILGQKVEFLVSFYNNEISEKSEIFDDQFSVERPDGSNFTLKIRSTKLEDSAMYFCAAGPSSEKQYFGPGTRLTVT.

Notes on this clonotype: A read error may account for a junction end that differs from germline. J is TRBJ1-1 and V is TRBV9; a possible D gene is TRBD1 (6 bases). The CDR3 runs 14 residues. Germline V gene sequence: CDR1 SGDLS, CDR2 YYNGEE. CDR3: CASSVWVQGPEAFF. CDR3 sequence (DNA): TGCGCCAGCAGCGTGTGGGTACAGGGCCCTGAAGCTTTCTTT.

Points on this clonotype: A junction boundary mismatches the germline segment, possibly from a read error. This rearrangement joins TRBV25-1 to TRBJ1-2; no clear D. The CDR3 runs to 11 residues. Germline CDR1 and CDR2: MGHDK and SYGVNS. The DNA for the CDR3 is TGTGCCAGCAGCTTGGGCGAGGGCTGCACCTTC. It encodes CASSLGEGCTF.

This clonotype was found a few times. The chain combines TRBV7-9 with TRBJ1-2; D call uncertain. Germline V gene sequence: CDR1 SEHNR, CDR2 FQNEAQ (reference sequence). The ends were cut back, 0 bases at V and 4 bases at J, with 9 bases in the middle. The CDR3 loop spans 14 amino acids. The CDR3 loop is CASSLAQVFYGYTF. The CDR3 region has the DNA TGTGCCAGCAGCTTAGCGCAGGTTTTCTATGGCTACACCTTC.

The genes are TRBV29-1 and TRBJ2-2; D perhaps matches TRBD2 (6 bases). The germline V gene encodes CDR1 SQVTM and CDR2 ANQGSEA. This CDR3 has 14 amino acids. Trimming took 8 bases from V and 4 from J, leaving 17 bases between them. The CDR3 sequence is CSFTRGLGTGELFF. The CDR3 coding sequence is TGCAGCTTCACTCGGGGGTTGGGCACCGGGGAGCTGTTTTTT.

The chain has TRBV19 and TRBJ1-2; D unclear. Germline values: CDR1 LNHDA, CDR2 SQIVND (reference sequence). The CDR3 loop spans 13 amino acids. Trimming removed 5 bases at V and 1 base at J, with 8 bases between. The CDR3 loop reads CASSSLDNYGYTF. DNA of the CDR3: TGTGCCAGTAGTTCGCTTGATAACTATGGCTACACCTTC.

The chain couples TRBV29-1 to TRBJ2-7; 15 nucleotides align to TRBD2. CDR1 and CDR2 from the germline V gene are SQVTM and ANQGSEA. This CDR3 contains 14 residues. Unmatched junction bases numbered 5, after V lost 6 bases and J lost 5 bases. The CDR3 DNA reads as TGCAGCGTCCGGACTAGCGGGAGGGGCGACGAGCAGTACTTC. This encodes CSVRTSGRGDEQYF.

V is TRBV9 and J is TRBJ1-1; a possible D gene is TRBD1 (6 bases). The V gene lost 0 bases and the J gene lost 1 base, with 10 bases spanning the gap. CDR1 is SGDLS, CDR2 YYNGEE, per germline. This CDR3 has 15 residues. The CDR3 sequence: CASSVGGGRNTEAFF. Here the CDR3 DNA reads TGTGCCAGCAGCGTAGGAGGGGGAAGGAACACTGAAGCTTTCTTT.

This clonotype was detected ten times or more. The V and J genes are TRBV10-3 and TRBJ2-6, with unresolved D. Trimming left V 3 bases short and J 0 bases short, with 12 bases between. The CDR3 extends over 17 amino acids. Looked up from germline, CDR1 is ENHRY and CDR2 is SYGVKD. CDR3 amino acids: CAISDPRRLSGANVLTF. The CDR3 DNA sequence: TGTGCCATCAGTGATCCCAGACGGCTCTCTGGGGCCAACGTCCTGACTTTC.

The chain employs TRBV29-1 and TRBJ1-2; D is possibly TRBD1 (6 bases). Trimming pared 6 bases from V and 5 bases from J, leaving 19 bases between. The CDR3 extends over 14 amino acids. The germline gives CDR1 SQVTM, CDR2 ANQGSEA. This chain's CDR3 is CSVSGAQVTYGYTF. The CDR3 bases are TGCAGCGTCTCAGGGGCCCAGGTCACTTATGGCTACACCTTC.

This clonotype was seen more than once but under ten times. J is TRBJ2-5 and V is TRBV7-9; TRBD1 matches 8 bases. Germline V gives CDR1 SEHNR, CDR2 FQNEAQ (reference sequence). The trim removed 5 bases at V and 2 bases at J, leaving 13 bases unmatched. This CDR3 is built from 17 residues. The CDR3 DNA reads TGTGCCAGCAGCCCAAAAAGGCGGGACAGGCTACAAGAGACCCAGTACTTC. It codes for CASSPKRRDRLQETQYF.

In this sample, this clonotype turned up a few times. The V call is TRBV7-9, the J call TRBJ1-5; TRBD1 aligns across 8 bases. This CDR3 is built from 19 residues. Losses at the gene ends were 1 base for V and 0 bases for J; bases not matched to a gene: 11. CDR1 SEHNR and CDR2 FQNEAQ come from the germline V gene (reference sequence). CDR3 protein: CASSLGIMGQDYSNQPQHF. DNA of the CDR3: TGTGCCAGCAGCTTAGGTATTATGGGACAGGATTATAGCAATCAGCCCCAGCATTTT.

V gene TRBV7-2 combines with J gene TRBJ2-7; either TRBD1 or TRBD2 may fit D (5 bases each). Germline V gene sequence: CDR1 SGHTA, CDR2 FQGNSA. The CDR3 extends over 15 amino acids. The V end lost 4 bases, the J end lost 0 bases, and 13 bases lay between the germline ends. The CDR3 region is CASSYRDPSSYEQYF. The CDR3 DNA reads TGTGCCAGCAGCTACCGGGACCCGAGCTCCTACGAGCAGTACTTC.

The CDR3 coding sequence is TGTGCCACCAGTGAGGCCGGTTGGCCCCAGCATTTT. It specifies CATSEAGWPQHF. The V call is TRBV24-1, the J call TRBJ1-5; no reliable D call. The V end was cut by 4 bases, the J end by 9 bases, with 9 bases between. The CDR3 contains 12 residues. The V gene's germline CDR1 is KGHDR and CDR2 SFDVKD.

The chain links TRBV20-1 to TRBJ1-4; D possibly corresponds to TRBD1 (5 bases). Germline CDR1 DFQATT, CDR2 SNEGSKA (reference sequence). This CDR3 is built from 13 residues. Trimming removed 1 base at V and 7 bases at J, with 10 bases between. CDR3 residues: CSARGRDGEKLFF. In DNA form, the CDR3 reads TGCAGTGCTAGAGGTCGGGACGGTGAAAAACTGTTTTTT.

This clonotype came up a few times. The chain joins TRBV11-2 to TRBJ2-5; 10 bases are a match to TRBD1. CDR1 is SGHAT and CDR2 is FQNNGV in the germline V gene. This CDR3 has 16 amino acids. The V and J ends lost 5 bases and 5 bases, in that order; junction bases with no gene match: 11. The CDR3: CASSQHLDRGDETQYF. CDR3 DNA: TGTGCCAGCAGCCAGCATTTGGACAGGGGGGATGAGACCCAGTACTTC.

In DNA, the CDR3 is TGTGCCAGCAGTCCGCGAAACAAGAGATATGGCTACACCTTC. It encodes CASSPRNKRYGYTF. This sequence joins TRBV25-1 and TRBJ1-2; no clear D. The V gene lost 5 bases and the J gene lost 5 bases, with 15 bases spanning the gap. Germline V gene lookup returns CDR1 MGHDK and CDR2 SYGVNS. This CDR3 contains 14 residues.

This clonotype was recorded a few times. The junction departs from germline at one end; a sequencing error may be responsible. The chain is built from TRBV7-9 and TRBJ2-7, with D perhaps matching TRBD1 (6 bases). The germline CDR1 and CDR2 sequences are SEHNR and FQNEAQ (reference sequence). The CDR3 is 16 residues long. The CDR3 coding sequence is TGCGCCAGCAGCGAACCTACAGGGAAACCCCTACGAGAGCAGTACTTC. This translates into CASSEPTGKPLREQYF.